What follows are 26 T cell receptor beta chains derived from one specimen sequenced in a study of T cell responses to AZD1222 COVID-19 vaccine. Sequencing used immunoSEQ multiplex PCR; TCRdb keeps in-frame clones, though not all of them. This sample carries 80,000 to 100,000 clones, about 89% of them seen once, and the ten largest clones take 6.5% to 8%. Sequencing used peripheral blood, obtained on day 0 of AZD1222 vaccination. These receptors all stem from an adult in good health.

This clone appeared a single time. The chain employs TRBV3-1 (or the pseudogene TRBV3-2) and TRBJ1-1, with a possible D match to TRBD1 (6 bases). This CDR3 has 14 amino acids. Germline V CDR1 and CDR2: LGHDT, YNNKEL (reference sequence). Trimming removed 3 bases at V and 1 base at J, with 9 bases between. The CDR3 DNA sequence: TGTGCCAGCAGCCAGCTGACAGGGAACACTGAAGCTTTCTTT. Amino acid sequence: CASSQLTGNTEAFF.

The CDR3 sequence is CASTKTGLAYNEQFF. CDR3 in DNA: TGTGCCAGTACCAAAACGGGACTGGCCTACAATGAGCAGTTCTTC. This rearrangement joins TRBV19 to TRBJ2-1, with a possible D match to TRBD2 (6 bases). Between the trimmed V and J ends, which lost 7 bases and 2 bases, there was a span of 15 bases. The CDR3 has 15 residues. Germline CDR1 is LNHDA and CDR2 is SQIVND (reference sequence).

The chain joins TRBV6-5 to TRBJ1-6; no firm D call. The germline V gene encodes CDR1 MNHEY and CDR2 SVGAGI. The CDR3 length is 15 residues. Trimming shortened V by 5 bases and J by 9 bases, and 17 bases separated the two germline ends. This CDR3 is CASSPTGDLTSPLHF. The CDR3 coding sequence is TGTGCCAGCAGTCCGACCGGTGATCTTACTTCACCCCTCCACTTT.

The chain employs TRBV6-6 and TRBJ2-2, with 9 bases matching TRBD1. Germline lookup yields CDR1 MNHNY and CDR2 SVGAGI (reference sequence). The CDR3 is 14 amino acids. Germline trimming cut 7 bases from V and 2 bases from J; bases unmatched to any gene: 2. This CDR3 is CASKTGGNTGELFF. For the CDR3, the DNA is TGTGCCAGCAAGACAGGGGGAAACACCGGGGAGCTGTTTTTT.

The chain is built from TRBV10-2 and TRBJ1-5; perhaps TRBD1 as D (6 bases). The CDR3 has 14 residues. The germline V gene encodes CDR1 WSHSY and CDR2 SAAADI. V was shortened by 10 bases and J by 0 bases, with 13 bases between the two germline ends. DNA for the CDR3: TGCGCCACCCGGACAGAATATAGCAATCAGCCCCAGCATTTT. Protein sequence: CATRTEYSNQPQHF.

This clone was picked up one time. The chain links TRBV7-2 to TRBJ2-2, with 8 bases lining up with TRBD2. Germline lookup yields CDR1 SGHTA and CDR2 FQGNSA. V lost 1 base to trimming and J lost 4 bases; unmatched junction nucleotides: 2. The CDR3 consists of 15 residues. CDR3 in amino acids: CASSLVAGITGELFF. The CDR3 nucleotides read TGTGCCAGCAGCTTAGTAGCGGGGATCACCGGGGAGCTGTTTTTT.

This clone has only one observation. This chain uses TRBV5-1 with TRBJ2-5; 8 bases agree with TRBD1. CDR3 size: 13 residues. The germline CDR1 and CDR2 sequences are SGHRS and YFSETQ. Trimming at V came to 4 bases and at J to 3 bases, leaving 2 bases not matched to a gene. The CDR3 here is CASSLTGEETQYF. The CDR3 DNA reads TGCGCCAGCAGCCTGACAGGGGAAGAGACCCAGTACTTC.

The chain is built from TRBV5-1 and TRBJ2-3, with 7 nucleotides matching TRBD2. Germline V gene sequence: CDR1 SGHRS, CDR2 YFSETQ. V lost 4 bases, J lost 3 bases, and 11 bases stayed unmatched. The CDR3 consists of 16 residues. CDR3 nucleotide sequence: TGCGCCAGCAGCAACCCCAGCGGGGTGGGGACAGATACGCAGTATTTT. This translates into CASSNPSGVGTDTQYF. The variable domain in full, with the rest retrieved from reference TRBV5-1 and TRBJ2-3, is KAGVTQTPRYLIKTRGQQVTLSCSPISGHRSVSWYQQTPGQGLQFLFEYFSETQRNKGNFPGRFSGRQFSNSRSEMNVSTLELGDSALYLCASSNPSGVGTDTQYFGPGTRLTVL.

The chain has TRBV5-5 and TRBJ2-7; D may be TRBD2 (6 bases). Germline-derived CDR1 and CDR2 are SGHKS and YYEKEE (reference sequence). The V and J ends lost 0 bases and 3 bases respectively, with 13 bases between them. CDR3 size: 15 residues. The CDR3 DNA reads as TGTGCCAGCAGCTTGGCCCCCGGGACTGACTACGAGCAGTACTTC. Encoded protein: CASSLAPGTDYEQYF.

The J gene is TRBJ1-3, the V gene TRBV21-1; TRBD1, the table's D call, lacks a check against the DNA. TRBV21-1 is shown as a pseudogene. The CDR3 has 17 amino acids. CDR3 DNA sequence: TGTGCCAGCAGCAGAGGACAGGGATTGCTCGCTGGAAACACCATATATTTT. Its translation is CASSRGQGLLAGNTIYF.

This clone occurred once. J is TRBJ2-1 and V is TRBV7-8, with TRBD2 matching 11 bases. Germline values: CDR1 SGHVS, CDR2 FQNEAQ. The junction had 10 bases not matched to a gene; V was cut back by 4 bases and J by 8 bases. The CDR3 totals 16 residues. CDR3 in DNA: TGTGCCAGCAGCTCGCAGGGAACTAGCGGGGGCTATGAGCAGTTCTTC. Residues: CASSSQGTSGGYEQFF.

V and J are TRBV19 and TRBJ1-4; D may be TRBD1 (6 bases). Germline lookup yields CDR1 LNHDA and CDR2 SQIVND (reference sequence). The V and J ends lost 3 bases and 8 bases respectively, with 10 bases between them. This CDR3 is built from 13 residues. The DNA for the CDR3 is TGTGCCAGTAGTATCCAGGGGAGGGAAAAACTGTTTTTT. Translation gives CASSIQGREKLFF.

V usage is TRBV9 and J usage is TRBJ1-4; D is unresolved. CDR3 length equals 15 residues. Germline V CDR1 and CDR2: SGDLS, YYNGEE. Trimming took 4 bases from V and 8 from J, leaving 18 bases between them. The CDR3 nucleotides read TGTGCCAGCAGCCTGTCGGCATATGCGGAGGAAAAACTGTTTTTT. Residues: CASSLSAYAEEKLFF.

The rearrangement joins TRBV12-3 or TRBV12-4 to TRBJ2-1; D remains unclear. CDR3 length: 12 residues. V lost 2 bases and J lost 7, with 6 bases in between. The CDR3, as DNA: TGTGCCAGCAGTTTAATCCGAAATGAGCAGTTCTTC. Its translation is CASSLIRNEQFF.

CDR3: CASSLGRQNTEAFF. In DNA, the CDR3 is TGTGCCAGCAGCTTAGGGCGACAGAACACTGAAGCTTTCTTT. The chain carries TRBV7-2 and TRBJ1-1; D is uncertain. The CDR3 contains 14 residues. Trimming cost V 1 base and J 1 base, with 7 bases left between them. The germline V gene encodes CDR1 SGHTA and CDR2 FQGNSA.

This chain connects TRBV4-3 to TRBJ2-2; maybe TRBD2 (5 bases). Per germline, CDR1 LGHNA and CDR2 YSLEER. The CDR3 spans 18 residues. Trimming pared 0 bases from V and 0 bases from J, leaving 14 bases between. CDR3 sequence reads: CASSQEDPGSANTGELFF. CDR3 sequence (DNA): TGCGCCAGCAGCCAAGAAGATCCGGGTAGCGCGAACACCGGGGAGCTGTTTTTT.

V and J are TRBV27 and TRBJ2-7; 9 bases match TRBD2. The CDR3 loop spans 14 amino acids. J gave up 5 bases and V 6 bases, and 8 bases lay outside the gene matches. CDR1 and CDR2 from the germline V gene are MNHEY and SMNVEV (reference sequence). The CDR3 DNA reads as TGTGCCAGCAGAAATAGCGGGAGATCGGACGAGCAGTACTTC. The encoded protein is CASRNSGRSDEQYF.

This rearrangement joins TRBV30 to TRBJ1-4; the match to TRBD1 covers 7 bases. The length of the CDR3 is 13 residues. Germline V CDR1 and CDR2: GTSNPN, SVGIG (reference sequence). After removal of 2 bases from V and 7 bases from J, the junction contained 4 bases not matched to a gene. The CDR3 region is CAWSSTGVEKLFF. In nucleotides, the CDR3 is TGTGCCTGGAGTTCTACAGGGGTTGAAAAACTGTTTTTT.

The CDR3 nucleotides are TGCGCCAGCAGCTTGGCTGTGGCGAACACTGAAGCTTTCTTT. Translation: CASSLAVANTEAFF. V and J are TRBV5-1 and TRBJ1-1; D remains ambiguous. The CDR3 runs 14 residues. Trimming removed 0 bases at V and 1 base at J, with 7 bases between. Germline V lookup: CDR1 SGHRS, CDR2 YFSETQ.

The chain is built from TRBV28 and TRBJ2-1; 9 bases align to TRBD1. The CDR3 has 16 residues. Germline-derived CDR1 and CDR2 are MDHEN and SYDVKM. Trimming cost V 4 bases and J 7 bases; bases outside gene matches: 11. This CDR3 reads CASSSNTGGAWNEQFF. The CDR3, as DNA: TGTGCCAGCAGTTCGAACACAGGGGGCGCTTGGAATGAGCAGTTCTTC.

V usage is TRBV3-1 (or the pseudogene TRBV3-2) and J usage is TRBJ2-2; 10 nucleotides match TRBD1. With 3 bases clipped from V and 7 bases from J, the junction kept 8 bases outside the gene matches. This CDR3 is 16 amino acids long. CDR1 is LGHDT and CDR2 is YNNKEL in the germline V gene (reference sequence). CDR3 region: CASSQASGTGVGELFF. The CDR3 DNA follows: TGTGCCAGCAGCCAGGCCTCCGGGACAGGGGTCGGGGAGCTGTTTTTT.

The genes are TRBV7-2 and TRBJ2-5, with D hard to call. This CDR3 spans 15 amino acids. Per germline, CDR1 SGHTA and CDR2 FQGNSA. With 1 base removed from V and 5 bases from J, the gap between germline ends came to 14 bases. CDR3 DNA: TGTGCCAGCAGCTTAGAAGGCTTCCAGAAGGAGACCCAGTACTTC. This codes for CASSLEGFQKETQYF.

The chain has TRBV7-2 and TRBJ2-5; D might be TRBD2 (6 bases). Per the germline V gene, CDR1 is SGHTA and CDR2 is FQGNSA. V dropped 6 bases and J dropped 5 bases, with 13 bases sitting between them. The CDR3 length is 13 residues. The CDR3 coding sequence is TGTGCCAGCAGTCCTACTGGAGGGGAGACCCAGTACTTC. Translation: CASSPTGGETQYF. The full variable domain, completed using reference TRBV7-2 and TRBJ2-5, is GAGVSQSPSNKVTEKGKDVELRCDPISGHTALYWYRQSLGQGLEFLIYFQGNSAPDKSGLPSDRFSAERTGGSVSTLTIQRTQQEDSAVYLCASSPTGGETQYFGPGTRLLVL.

J is TRBJ1-1 and V is TRBV6-2 or TRBV6-3; D gene ambiguous. This CDR3 has 15 residues. The germline V gene encodes CDR1 MNHEY and CDR2 SVGEGT. V lost 2 bases and J 1 base, leaving 11 bases between the germline ends. For the CDR3, the DNA is TGTGCCAGCAGTTACCTCGGGTCCGCGAACACTGAAGCTTTCTTT. This codes for CASSYLGSANTEAFF.

The J gene is TRBJ1-6, the V gene TRBV5-1; D unresolved. The CDR3 extends over 14 amino acids. V was pared by 0 bases and J by 9 bases, with 10 bases between. Germline loops: CDR1 SGHRS, CDR2 YFSETQ. The DNA for the CDR3 is TGCGCCAGCAGCTTGGCCGGGCGGGGTTCACCCCTCCACTTT. It encodes CASSLAGRGSPLHF.

The V gene is TRBV28, the J gene TRBJ2-2; D perhaps matches TRBD1 (5 bases). There are 15 residues in the CDR3. CDR1 and CDR2 (germline): MDHEN, SYDVKM. V lost 3 bases to trimming and J lost 3 bases, with 11 bases between them. The CDR3 coding sequence is TGTGCCAGCAGTTTGGCGACAGTTCACACCGGGGAGCTGTTTTTT. It codes for CASSLATVHTGELFF.